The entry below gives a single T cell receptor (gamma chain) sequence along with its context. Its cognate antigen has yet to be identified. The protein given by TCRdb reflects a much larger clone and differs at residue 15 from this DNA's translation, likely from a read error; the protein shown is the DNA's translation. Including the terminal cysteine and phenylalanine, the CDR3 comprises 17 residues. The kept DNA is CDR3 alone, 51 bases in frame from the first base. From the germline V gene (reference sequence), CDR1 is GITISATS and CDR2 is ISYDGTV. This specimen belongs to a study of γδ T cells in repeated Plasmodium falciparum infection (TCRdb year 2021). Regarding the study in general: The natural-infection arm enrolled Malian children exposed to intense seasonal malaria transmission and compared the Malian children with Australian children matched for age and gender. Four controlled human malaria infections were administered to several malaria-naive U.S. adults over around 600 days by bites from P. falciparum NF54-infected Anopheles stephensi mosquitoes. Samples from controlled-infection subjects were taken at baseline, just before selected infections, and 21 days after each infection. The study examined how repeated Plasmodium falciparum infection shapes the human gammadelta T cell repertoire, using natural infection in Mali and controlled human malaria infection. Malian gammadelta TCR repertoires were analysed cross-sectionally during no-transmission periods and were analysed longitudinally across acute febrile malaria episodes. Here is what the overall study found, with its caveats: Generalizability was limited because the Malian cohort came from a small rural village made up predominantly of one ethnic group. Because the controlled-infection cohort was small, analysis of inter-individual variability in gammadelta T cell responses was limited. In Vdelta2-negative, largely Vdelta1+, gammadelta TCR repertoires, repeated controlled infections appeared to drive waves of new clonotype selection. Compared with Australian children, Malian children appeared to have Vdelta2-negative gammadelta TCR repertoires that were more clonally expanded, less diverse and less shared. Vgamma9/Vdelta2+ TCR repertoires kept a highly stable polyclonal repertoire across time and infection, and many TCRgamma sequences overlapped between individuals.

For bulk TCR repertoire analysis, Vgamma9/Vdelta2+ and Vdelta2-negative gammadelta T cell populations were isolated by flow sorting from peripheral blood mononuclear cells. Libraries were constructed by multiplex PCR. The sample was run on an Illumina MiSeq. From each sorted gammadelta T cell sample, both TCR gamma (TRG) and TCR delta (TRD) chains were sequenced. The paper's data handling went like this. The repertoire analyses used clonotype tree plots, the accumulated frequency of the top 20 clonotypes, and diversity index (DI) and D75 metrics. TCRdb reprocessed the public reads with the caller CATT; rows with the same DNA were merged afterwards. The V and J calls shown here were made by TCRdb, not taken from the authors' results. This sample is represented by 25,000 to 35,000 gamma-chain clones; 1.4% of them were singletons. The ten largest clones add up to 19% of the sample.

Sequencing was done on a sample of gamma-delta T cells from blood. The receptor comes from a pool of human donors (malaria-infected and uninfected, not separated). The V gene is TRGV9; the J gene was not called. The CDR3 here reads CALWEAYQELGKKIRVF. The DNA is TGTGCCTTGTGGGAGGCTTATCAAGAGTTGGGCAAAAAAATCAGGGTATTT.